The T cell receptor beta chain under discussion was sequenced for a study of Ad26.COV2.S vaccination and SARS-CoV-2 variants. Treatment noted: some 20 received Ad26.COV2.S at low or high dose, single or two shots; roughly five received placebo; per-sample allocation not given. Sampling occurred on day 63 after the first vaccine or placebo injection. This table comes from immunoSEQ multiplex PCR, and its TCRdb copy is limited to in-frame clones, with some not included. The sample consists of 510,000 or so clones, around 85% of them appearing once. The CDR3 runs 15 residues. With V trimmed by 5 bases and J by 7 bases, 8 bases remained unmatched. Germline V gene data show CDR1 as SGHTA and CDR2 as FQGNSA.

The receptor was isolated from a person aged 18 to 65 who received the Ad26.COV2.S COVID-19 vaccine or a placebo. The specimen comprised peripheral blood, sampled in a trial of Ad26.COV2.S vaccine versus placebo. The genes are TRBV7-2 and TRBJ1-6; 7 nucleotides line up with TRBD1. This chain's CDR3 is CASSPGGQRNSPLHF. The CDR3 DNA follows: TGTGCCAGCAGCCCGGGGGGACAGCGCAATTCACCCCTCCACTTT.